This T cell receptor (beta chain) appears in the sequencing data of a study of glioma-infiltrating T cells. On the study more broadly: Low-grade gliomas were grade II; glioblastomas were grade IV at initial diagnosis. Whole-study findings and limits: CDR3 overlap between tissue and blood was very small. Above-expected tissue-blood divergence occurred in all gliomas, most in low-grade ones.

The CDR3 sequence is 16 residues long. Germline trimming cut 6 bases from V and 4 bases from J; bases unmatched to any gene: 8. In germline, CDR1 is MNHNS, CDR2 SASEGT. Notes on this clonotype: Its matching antigen is unknown. This could be a read error, since a much larger clone is one nucleotide away. Because the CDR3 is missing its conserved closing phenylalanine or tryptophan, this is likely a read error.

Amplification of TCR alpha and beta CDR3 regions from RNA used iRepertoire nested multiplex PCR. One-step reverse transcription and amplification started from around 100-400 ng of tissue mRNA or PBMC total RNA. One entry per CDR3 protein results from TCRdb running MiXCR on the multiplex PCR reads. The repertoire has around 390,000 distinct CDR3 sequences, 41% of them found once; the top ten carry more than 10%. The material sequenced was glioma tissue, nonneoplastic brain tissue, or PBMCs (not recorded which). This TCR came from a human donor with low-grade glioma or glioblastoma, undergoing nonglioma brain surgery, or in good health (not recorded which). This rearrangement joins TRBV6-1 to TRBJ2-1; 11 positions agree with TRBD2. The CDR3 sequence is CASRPLAGAPYNEQFL. The CDR3 nucleotides are TGTGCCAGCAGACCACTAGCGGGAGCACCTTACAATGAGCAGTTCCTC.